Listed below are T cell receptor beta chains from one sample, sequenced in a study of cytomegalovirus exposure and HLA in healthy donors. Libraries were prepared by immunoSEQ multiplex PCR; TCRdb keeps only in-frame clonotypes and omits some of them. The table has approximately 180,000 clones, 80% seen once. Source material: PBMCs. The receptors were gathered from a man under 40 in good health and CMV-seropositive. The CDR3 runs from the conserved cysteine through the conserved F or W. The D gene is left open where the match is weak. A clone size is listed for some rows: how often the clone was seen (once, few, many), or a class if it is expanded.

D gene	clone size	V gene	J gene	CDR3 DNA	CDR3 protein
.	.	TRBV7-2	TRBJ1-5	TGTGCCAGCAGCTCACAGGGAGGGTCTGAGCCCCAGCATTTT	CASSSQGGSEPQHF
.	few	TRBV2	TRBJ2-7	TGTGCCAGCATCCATAGCCAGGGCTACGAGCAGTACTTC	CASIHSQGYEQYF
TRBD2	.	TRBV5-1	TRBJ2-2	TGCGCCAGCAGCCGGACTAGCGGGAGGGGGGCCGGGGAGCTGTTTTTT	CASSRTSGRGAGELFF
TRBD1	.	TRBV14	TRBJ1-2	TGTGCCAGCAGCCCCAGTGGGACAGGCGTTTTGGGCTACACCTTC	CASSPSGTGVLGYTF
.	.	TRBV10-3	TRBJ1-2	TGTGCCATCAGTAAAAGGGGCTCTCCTAACTATGGCTACACCTTC	CAISKRGSPNYGYTF
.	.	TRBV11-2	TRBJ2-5	TGTGCCAGCAGCCTAACTAGCCATCTAGAGACCCAGTACTTC	CASSLTSHLETQYF
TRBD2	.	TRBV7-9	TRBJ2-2	TGTGCCAGCAGCTCACGGACTAGCGGGAGGTTTAACACCGGGGAGCTGTTTTTT	CASSSRTSGRFNTGELFF
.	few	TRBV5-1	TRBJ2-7	TGCGCCAGCAGCCGTCCGACGGGACTCTACGAGCAGTACTTC	CASSRPTGLYEQYF
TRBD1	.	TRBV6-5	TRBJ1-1	TGTGCCAGCAGTTACGCCGGGACAGGGAACACTGAAGCTTTCTTT	CASSYAGTGNTEAFF
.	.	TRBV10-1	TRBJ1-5	TGCGCCAGCAGTGATTTGTTGGCTGATACCCTCTCGGGGCAGCCCCAGCATTTT	CASSDLLADTLSGQPQHF
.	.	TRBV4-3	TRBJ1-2	TGCGCCAGCAGCCAAGATCTGGGGGGAGACTATGGCTACACCTTC	CASSQDLGGDYGYTF
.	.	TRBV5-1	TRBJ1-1	TGCGCCAGCAGCGGGAAGACAGGCCGAAACACTGAAGCTTTCTTT	CASSGKTGRNTEAFF
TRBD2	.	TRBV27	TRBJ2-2	TGTGCCAGCAGTCAGGGACTAGCGGTCAACACCGGGGAGCTGTTTTTT	CASSQGLAVNTGELFF
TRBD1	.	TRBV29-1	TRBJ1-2	TGCAGCGTTGCGACAGGGGGCGACTATGGCTACACCTTC	CSVATGGDYGYTF
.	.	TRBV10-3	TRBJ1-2	TGTGCCATCAGTGGAAGTGGCAGGGCCTATGGCTACACCTTC	CAISGSGRAYGYTF
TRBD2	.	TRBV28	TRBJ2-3	TGTGCCAGCAGGCACGGGACTAGCGAATACTACACAGATACGCAGTATTTT	CASRHGTSEYYTDTQYF
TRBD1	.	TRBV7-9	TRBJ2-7	TGTGCCAGCAGCCCCGGGACAGGGGGCTACGAGCAGTACTTC	CASSPGTGGYEQYF
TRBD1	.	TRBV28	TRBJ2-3	TGTGCCAGCAGTCGACAGGGGGAGAGCACAGATACGCAGTATTTT	CASSRQGESTDTQYF
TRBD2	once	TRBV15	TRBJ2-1	TGTGCCACCAGCAGAGTATTCGGGACTAGCGGGCGTACCCCCTACAATGAGCAGTTCTTC	CATSRVFGTSGRTPYNEQFF
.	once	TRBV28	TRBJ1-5	TGTGCCAGCAGTTCCCCGGGGGATCGGAAGAGCAATCAGCCCCAGCATTTT	CASSSPGDRKSNQPQHF
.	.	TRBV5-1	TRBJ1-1	TGCGCCAGCAGCTCCATCCCCGGGGGTAACGCAGCTGAAGCTTTCTTT	CASSSIPGGNAAEAFF
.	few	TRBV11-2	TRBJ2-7	TGTGCCAGCAGCTTAGGTTACGACTTCACTTACGAGCAGTACTTC	CASSLGYDFTYEQYF
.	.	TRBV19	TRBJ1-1	TGTGCCAGTAGTGTGGACTCTGGCGGGTTGAACACTGAAGCTTTCTTT	CASSVDSGGLNTEAFF
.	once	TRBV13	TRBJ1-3	TGTGCCAGCAGCTTGCAGGGAGGAAGTGGAAACACCATATATTTT	CASSLQGGSGNTIYF
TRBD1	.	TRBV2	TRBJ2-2	TGTGCCAGCATCGACAGGGTGGGGACCGGGGAGCTGTTTTTT	CASIDRVGTGELFF
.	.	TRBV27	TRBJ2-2	TGTGCCACCAGGAGCCAGGGTCATAACACCGGGGAGCTGTTTTTT	CATRSQGHNTGELFF
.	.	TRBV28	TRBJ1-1	TGTGCCAGCTGCCTATCGCTCACTGAAGCTTTCTTT	CASCLSLTEAFF
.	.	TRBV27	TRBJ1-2	TGTGCCAGCAGTTTATCGGGACAAAGCTCTTATGGCTACACCTTC	CASSLSGQSSYGYTF
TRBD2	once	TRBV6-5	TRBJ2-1	TGTGCCAGCACCCGCGGGGGAATTTACAATGAGCAGTTCTTC	CASTRGGIYNEQFF
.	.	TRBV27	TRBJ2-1	TGTGCCAGCAGTTTTACTAGCTACCAAGAGGGCGACAATGAGCAGTTCTTC	CASSFTSYQEGDNEQFF
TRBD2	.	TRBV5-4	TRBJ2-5	TGTGCCAGCAGCTTGGTTCTAGCGGGGGGGCTGGGGGAGACCCAGTACTTC	CASSLVLAGGLGETQYF
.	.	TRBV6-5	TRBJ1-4	TGTGCCAGCCTCAGGGGCCGCCACGGTGAAAAACTGTTTTTT	CASLRGRHGEKLFF
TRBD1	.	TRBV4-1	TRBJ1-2	TGCGCCAGCAGCCCCGGGACAGGGGTATGGGGCTACACCTTC	CASSPGTGVWGYTF
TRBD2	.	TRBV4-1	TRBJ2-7	TGCGCCAGCAGCCAGGGACTAGCGGGGAACTCCTACGAGCAGTACTTC	CASSQGLAGNSYEQYF
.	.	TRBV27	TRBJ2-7	TGTGCCAGCTCCCTTCTACCCGCGGGGGAGCAGTACTTC	CASSLLPAGEQYF
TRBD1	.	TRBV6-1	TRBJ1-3	TGTGCCAGCAGCAAAACGACAGGGGAAAACACCATATATTTT	CASSKTTGENTIYF
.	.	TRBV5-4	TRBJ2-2	TGTGCCAGCAGCCCACCTGACAGGCCCCGAGAGCTGTTTTTT	CASSPPDRPRELFF
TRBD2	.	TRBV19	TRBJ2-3	TGTGCCAGTAGCGTGACTAGCGGGGGTAAAGATACGCAGTATTTT	CASSVTSGGKDTQYF
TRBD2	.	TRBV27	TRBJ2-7	TGTGCCAGCAGTTTATTATCCCGTCTTGGTAGCGGGAAGGCGTACGAGCAGTACTTC	CASSLLSRLGSGKAYEQYF
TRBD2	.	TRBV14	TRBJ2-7	TGTGCCAGCAGCCAAGAACTCGGGACTAGTTCTTACTTC	CASSQELGTSSYF
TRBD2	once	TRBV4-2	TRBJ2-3	TGTGCCAGCAGCCAAGAGCTAGCGGGGAGCACAGATACGCAGTATTTT	CASSQELAGSTDTQYF
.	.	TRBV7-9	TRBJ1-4	TGTGCCAGCAGCTTGGGTGGGGGCGCCGGGAATGAAAAACTGTTTTTT	CASSLGGGAGNEKLFF